This TCR beta chain was obtained from a study of siplizumab effects on memory and regulatory T cells. Study-wide findings and caveats: Neither a naive nor a memory phenotype was assignable to roughly 75-96% of proliferating CD4+ or CD8+ clones. A mean of roughly 70% of mappable alloreactive CD4+ clones were Treg-derived with siplizumab, compared with more than 25% in controls. Naive T cells, seemingly more diverse than memory cells, seemed major alloresponse contributors.

Worth noting for this clone: The antigen remains undetermined.

V lost 0 bases, J lost 8 bases, and 13 bases lay in between. There are 14 residues in the CDR3. Germline CDR1 and CDR2: KGHSH and LQKENI. Every sample had roughly 100,000 of its TCR templates assayed. The assay was immunoSEQ multiplex PCR, and TCRdb's table has in-frame clones only and misses some. This sample has more than 90,000 clones, with over 90% found just once. The V gene is TRBV18, the J gene TRBJ1-2; a weak D match, TRBD1 (5 bases). The TCR was taken from a human donor in good health. The specimen was non-Treg CD4+ T cells sorted from blood. CDR3 sequence reads: CASSPPARALGYTF. The DNA for the CDR3 is TGTGCCAGCTCACCACCCGCCAGGGCACTAGGCTACACCTTC.